The 28 T cell receptor beta chains in this list originate from one sample, sequenced in a study of cytomegalovirus exposure and HLA in healthy donors. Primers: 60 Vbeta forward and 13 Jbeta reverse. Using immunoSEQ multiplex PCR, the repertoire was profiled, and TCRdb retains in-frame clones only, with some absent. This sample yields about 190,000 clones, of which around 86% are seen a single time; approximately 2% belongs to the top ten. Sequencing was performed on PBMCs. The receptors originated from a woman aged 18 to 35 in good health and CMV-seronegative.

This chain joins TRBV6-6 and TRBJ1-5, with D unresolved. The V gene lost 4 bases and the J gene lost 4 bases, with 2 bases spanning the gap. From germline, CDR1 is MNHNY and CDR2 SVGAGI (reference sequence). The CDR3 runs 11 residues. The CDR3 DNA follows: TGTGCCAGCAGTTCGAATCAGCCCCAGCATTTT. Amino acid sequence: CASSSNQPQHF.

This rearrangement joins TRBV9 to TRBJ1-1; weak D call: TRBD1 (5 bases). The V end was cut by 2 bases, the J end by 8 bases, with 10 bases between. The CDR3 consists of 12 residues. Per germline, CDR1 SGDLS and CDR2 YYNGEE. The CDR3 spells CASSVLRGEAFF. CDR3 nucleotide sequence: TGTGCCAGCAGCGTCCTTAGGGGAGAAGCTTTCTTT.

This clone has just one count. V and J are TRBV19 and TRBJ2-3; no clear D gene. The CDR3 contains 15 residues. V lost 7 bases and J 0 bases, leaving 14 bases between the germline ends. The germline V gene has CDR1 LNHDA and CDR2 SQIVND (reference sequence). The CDR3 sequence is CASKIRRSSTDTQYF. For the CDR3, the DNA is TGTGCCAGTAAGATCAGAAGGAGTAGCACAGATACGCAGTATTTT.

J is TRBJ1-1 and V is TRBV10-2; 8 nucleotides match TRBD1. The length of the CDR3 is 17 residues. Germline V lookup: CDR1 WSHSY, CDR2 SAAADI. Trimming cost V 5 bases and J 4 bases; bases outside gene matches: 15. CDR3 in DNA: TGCGCCAGCAGTTCCGGACAGGGACGGCGGGGTGGCACTGAAGCTTTCTTT. Translated: CASSSGQGRRGGTEAFF.

V usage is TRBV14 and J usage is TRBJ2-7, with D perhaps matching TRBD2 (5 bases). Trimming took 4 bases from V and 4 from J, leaving 11 bases between them. In germline, CDR1 is SGHDN, CDR2 FVKESK. The CDR3 has 13 amino acids. CDR3 sequence: CASSRTLGYEQYF. CDR3 in DNA: TGTGCCAGCAGCCGGACTCTTGGTTACGAGCAGTACTTC. Drawing the rest from reference TRBV14 and TRBJ2-7, the complete variable domain is EAGVTQFPSHSVIEKGQTVTLRCDPISGHDNLYWYRRVMGKEIKFLLHFVKESKQDESGMPNNRFLAERTGGTYSTLKVQPAELEDSGVYFCASSRTLGYEQYFGPGTRLTVT.

The chain recombines TRBV5-4 with TRBJ2-5; D may be TRBD2 (5 bases). Germline V gene sequence: CDR1 SGHNT, CDR2 YYREEE (reference sequence). There are 15 residues in the CDR3. Trimming left V 1 base short and J 7 bases short, with 17 bases between. The CDR3 protein is CASSLRRESIGTQYF. The CDR3 DNA follows: TGTGCCAGCAGCTTGCGAAGGGAGTCAATAGGGACCCAGTACTTC.

V gene TRBV5-1 combines with J gene TRBJ2-2; TRBD2 is a possible D gene (6 bases). The CDR3 runs to 14 residues. Deletions cut 0 bases from V and 6 bases from J, with 9 bases between. Germline CDR1 and CDR2: SGHRS and YFSETQ. The CDR3 DNA is TGCGCCAGCAGCTTGGGGCCTAGCGCCGGGGAGCTGTTTTTT. Residues: CASSLGPSAGELFF.

The chain links TRBV10-3 to TRBJ2-3; TRBD2 is a possible D gene (7 bases). The CDR3 totals 18 residues. Germline lookup yields CDR1 ENHRY and CDR2 SYGVKD. V shed 6 bases and J shed 2 bases, with 24 bases lying between them. CDR3 sequence: CAIRGAGDRRVITDTQYF. The CDR3 DNA is TGTGCCATCAGGGGGGCGGGAGATCGGCGAGTCATCACAGATACGCAGTATTTT.

The gene calls are TRBV6-5 and TRBJ1-5; D remains ambiguous. The CDR3 loop spans 13 amino acids. Germline V CDR1 and CDR2: MNHEY, SVGAGI. V was pared by 0 bases and J by 3 bases, with 3 bases between. Here the CDR3 reads CASSYSHNQPQHF. Written as DNA, the CDR3 is TGTGCCAGCAGTTACTCACACAATCAGCCCCAGCATTTT.

V is TRBV28 and J is TRBJ1-3, with D uncertain. Deletions cut 6 bases from V and 0 bases from J, with 12 bases between. This CDR3 contains 15 residues. Germline CDR1 reads MDHEN; CDR2 reads SYDVKM. The CDR3, as DNA: TGTGCCAGCAGAACCGGGAGCCTCTCTGGAAACACCATATATTTT. This encodes CASRTGSLSGNTIYF.

The gene calls are TRBV5-1 and TRBJ2-3; D may be TRBD1 (6 bases). V was trimmed by 4 bases and J by 6 bases, leaving 15 bases between them. CDR3 length: 14 amino acids. Germline V CDR1 and CDR2: SGHRS, YFSETQ. The CDR3 DNA follows: TGCGCCAGCAGCCTGGAAAGGGGGTTGGATACGCAGTATTTT. Amino acids: CASSLERGLDTQYF.

This clone came up once. The chain links TRBV7-6 to TRBJ1-2; 10 bases match TRBD1. This CDR3 has 15 residues. Trimming at V came to 5 bases and at J to 4 bases, leaving 7 bases not matched to a gene. CDR1 is SGHVS and CDR2 is FNYEAQ in the germline V gene. For the CDR3, the DNA is TGTGCCAGCAGCCCGGGACAGGGGAGGGGCTATGGCTACACCTTC. This translates into CASSPGQGRGYGYTF. Filled out from reference TRBV7-6 and TRBJ1-2, the complete variable domain reads GAGVSQSPRYKVTKRGQDVALRCDPISGHVSLYWYRQALGQGPEFLTYFNYEAQQDKSGLPNDRFSAERPEGSISTLTIQRTEQRDSAMYRCASSPGQGRGYGYTFGSGTRLTVV.

The CDR3 protein is CASSPGLASTDTQYF. The CDR3 coding sequence is TGTGCCAGCAGTCCCGGACTAGCGAGCACAGATACGCAGTATTTT. This chain connects TRBV6-1 to TRBJ2-3, with TRBD2 matching 9 bases. Trimming took 5 bases from V and 0 from J; bases not matched to a gene: 3. The germline gives CDR1 MNHNS, CDR2 SASEGT. The CDR3 consists of 15 residues.

The chain uses TRBV5-1 and TRBJ1-2; 11 bases fit TRBD1. Germline V gene lookup returns CDR1 SGHRS and CDR2 YFSETQ. V lost 4 bases to trimming and J lost 8 bases; unmatched junction nucleotides: 10. The CDR3 is made up of 15 amino acids. The CDR3 region has the DNA TGCGCCAGCAGCCACGGACAGGGGGCTTTGGGGGGCTACACCTTC. This codes for CASSHGQGALGGYTF.

The rearrangement uses TRBV7-3 and TRBJ2-2; TRBD2 agrees at 7 bases. CDR1 and CDR2 (germline): SGHTA, FQGTGA. The ends lost 5 bases at V and 1 base at J; junction bases unmatched: 7. The CDR3 length is 16 residues. DNA of the CDR3: TGTGCCAGCAGCGCAACTAGCGCGTTGAACACCGGGGAGCTGTTTTTT. It codes for CASSATSALNTGELFF.

The chain is built from TRBV7-2 and TRBJ2-2; TRBD2 might be the D (6 bases). The V and J ends lost 5 bases and 7 bases respectively, with 17 bases between them. Germline assignment: CDR1 SGHTA and CDR2 FQGNSA. CDR3 length: 15 residues. CDR3 loop: CASSPAGRANGELFF. The CDR3 DNA follows: TGTGCCAGCAGCCCAGCGGGCAGGGCTAACGGGGAGCTGTTTTTT.

This sequence joins TRBV4-2 and TRBJ1-4; D remains unclear. Trimming stripped 0 bases from V and 8 bases from J, with 19 bases between. Germline assignment: CDR1 LGHNA and CDR2 YNFKEQ. The CDR3 consists of 17 residues. DNA for the CDR3: TGTGCCAGCAGCCAAGAGGAGTGGGCAGATTCGGGAGAAAAACTGTTTTTT. It translates to CASSQEEWADSGEKLFF.

The chain uses TRBV30 and TRBJ1-1, with D uncertain. The CDR3 contains 16 residues. Germline V gene lookup returns CDR1 GTSNPN and CDR2 SVGIG (reference sequence). Trimming stripped 1 base from V and 2 bases from J, with 17 bases between. The CDR3, as DNA: TGTGCCTGGAGTGCGGGATGGGCACCAAGAAACACTGAAGCTTTCTTT. Translation: CAWSAGWAPRNTEAFF.

This clone was picked up one time. Other nucleotide sequences in the sample specify the same CDR3. V is TRBV9 and J is TRBJ1-1; D ambiguous. V shed 0 bases and J shed 0 bases, with 6 bases lying between them. The CDR3 runs 14 residues. Germline V lookup: CDR1 SGDLS, CDR2 YYNGEE. DNA for the CDR3: TGTGCCAGCAGCGTAGGGAGCCTGAACACTGAAGCTTTCTTT. This codes for CASSVGSLNTEAFF. The full variable domain, in which reference TRBV9 and TRBJ1-1 provide the parts outside the CDR3, is DSGVTQTPKHLITATGQRVTLRCSPRSGDLSVYWYQQSLDQGLQFLIQYYNGEERAKGNILERFSAQQFPDLHSELNLSSLELGDSALYFCASSVGSLNTEAFFGQGTRLTVV.

The chain carries TRBV6-1 and TRBJ2-7; a possible D gene is TRBD2 (5 bases). V lost 6 bases, J lost 0 bases, and 12 bases lay in between. CDR1 MNHNS and CDR2 SASEGT come from the germline V gene. The CDR3 covers 14 residues. CDR3 sequence: CASSETRSSYEQYF. The CDR3 DNA reads TGTGCCAGCAGCGAAACTAGAAGCTCCTACGAGCAGTACTTC.

In regard to this clone: One end of the junction does not line up with germline, which may come from a read error. The rearrangement joins TRBV27 to TRBJ2-1, with D possibly matching TRBD2 (6 bases). The CDR3 is 16 residues long. The germline V gene has CDR1 MNHEY and CDR2 SMNVEV (reference sequence). The CDR3 nucleotides read TGTGCCAACAGTTTATTCCTAGCGCGAAGGTACAATGAGCAGTTCTTC. It translates to CANSLFLARRYNEQFF.

CDR3 loop: CASSPPAGGLHEQFF. CDR3 nucleotides: TGTGCCAGCAGCCCCCCAGCGGGGGGTTTACACGAGCAGTTCTTC. This rearrangement joins TRBV27 to TRBJ2-1; 9 bases line up with TRBD2. This CDR3 region has 15 residues. The germline CDR1 and CDR2 sequences are MNHEY and SMNVEV (reference sequence). Unmatched junction bases numbered 13, after V lost 6 bases and J lost 10 bases.

The chain has TRBV5-1 and TRBJ2-4, with 8 bases lining up with TRBD1. Germline V gives CDR1 SGHRS, CDR2 YFSETQ. The CDR3 is 16 residues long. V lost 0 bases to trimming and J lost 4 bases; unmatched junction nucleotides: 6. The CDR3: CASSLAWTGPKNIQYF. In nucleotides, the CDR3 is TGCGCCAGCAGCTTGGCTTGGACAGGGCCGAAAAACATTCAGTACTTC. Drawing the rest from reference TRBV5-1 and TRBJ2-4, the complete variable domain is KAGVTQTPRYLIKTRGQQVTLSCSPISGHRSVSWYQQTPGQGLQFLFEYFSETQRNKGNFPGRFSGRQFSNSRSEMNVSTLELGDSALYLCASSLAWTGPKNIQYFGAGTRLSVL.

The chain carries TRBV7-2 and TRBJ2-6; no definite D call. Germline values: CDR1 SGHTA, CDR2 FQGNSA. V was trimmed by 11 bases and J by 2 bases, leaving 10 bases between them. The CDR3 loop spans 13 amino acids. The chain's CDR3 is CAGDGTGANVLTF. The CDR3 nucleotides are TGTGCCGGAGACGGTACTGGGGCCAACGTCCTGACTTTC. Together with reference TRBV7-2 and TRBJ2-6, the CDR3 gives the full variable domain: GAGVSQSPSNKVTEKGKDVELRCDPISGHTALYWYRQSLGQGLEFLIYFQGNSAPDKSGLPSDRFSAERTGGSVSTLTIQRTQQEDSAVYLCAGDGTGANVLTFGAGSRLTVL.

V and J are TRBV7-8 and TRBJ1-5; 8 bases line up with TRBD1. CDR3 size: 19 residues. The V and J ends lost 1 base and 2 bases, in that order; junction bases with no gene match: 13. The germline V gene has CDR1 SGHVS and CDR2 FQNEAQ. The CDR3 loop is CASSLGKTTRGLGNQPQHF. CDR3 sequence (DNA): TGTGCCAGCAGCTTAGGCAAGACAACCAGGGGGCTGGGCAATCAGCCCCAGCATTTT. Using reference TRBV7-8 and TRBJ1-5 for the parts outside the CDR3, the full variable domain is GAGVSQSPRYKVAKRGQDVALRCDPISGHVSLFWYQQALGQGPEFLTYFQNEAQLDKSGLPSDRFFAERPEGSVSTLKIQRTQQEDSAVYLCASSLGKTTRGLGNQPQHFGDGTRLSIL.

The rearrangement joins TRBV11-3 to TRBJ2-7, with 8 bases that match TRBD2. This CDR3 is built from 17 residues. V shed 5 bases and J 0 bases; nucleotides not matched to a gene: 12. Germline-derived CDR1 and CDR2 are SGHNT and YENEEA. The CDR3 spells CASSPRLAPQSSYEQYF. CDR3 bases: TGTGCCAGCAGCCCCCGACTAGCGCCCCAGAGCTCCTACGAGCAGTACTTC. Full variable domain (missing parts from reference TRBV11-3 and TRBJ2-7): EAGVVQSPRYKIIEKKQPVAFWCNPISGHNTLYWYLQNLGQGPELLIRYENEEAVDDSQLPKDRFSAERLKGVDSTLKIQPAELGDSAVYLCASSPRLAPQSSYEQYFGPGTRLTVT.

This chain connects TRBV29-1 to TRBJ2-1; D not certain. V lost 2 bases and J lost 15, with 11 bases in between. CDR1 and CDR2 from the germline V gene are SQVTM and ANQGSEA. This CDR3 has 10 amino acids. CDR3 in amino acids: CSVEQAGRFF. CDR3 DNA: TGCAGCGTTGAACAAGCAGGTCGGTTCTTC.

The chain links TRBV7-2 to TRBJ2-1; the D is unclear. Trimming took 1 base from V and 6 from J, leaving 10 bases between them. The CDR3 contains 14 residues. Germline CDR1 is SGHTA and CDR2 is FQGNSA. The CDR3 spells CASSLEAAINEQFF. CDR3 coding DNA: TGTGCCAGCAGCTTAGAGGCAGCGATCAATGAGCAGTTCTTC.